These T cell receptor beta chains were read from a single sample in a study of human T cells and chemical hapten exposure. TCRdb itself ran the RACE reads through MiXCR, one entry per CDR3 protein. The sample consists of 150,000 to 200,000 distinct CDR3 sequences, 20% to 25% of them appearing once. The sequences come from whole blood, collected in connection with sensitization to the hapten diphenylcyclopropenone (DPC). The receptors originated from a woman between 45 and 60 years old with alopecia areata. Some clones in this sample may be carry-over from other donors' samples. CDR3s include the opening cysteine and the closing phenylalanine or tryptophan. A D gene is named only where the DNA matches it firmly. The listing skips clone size in some rows; elsewhere it reads once, few, many or a size class.

clone_size	d_call	v_call	j_call	cdr3_nt	cdr3_aa
few	NA	TRBV7-2	TRBJ1-3	TGTGCCAGCAGCTTAGAGGTATCAAGATTCTCTGGAAACACCATATATTTT	CASSLEVSRFSGNTIYF
few	NA	TRBV29-1	TRBJ2-3	TGCAGCGTTCCGACTACTTGGGGAACAGATACGCAGTATTTT	CSVPTTWGTDTQYF
NA	NA	TRBV7-2	TRBJ2-3	TGTGCCAGCAGTATACGACGCACAGATACGCAGTATTTT	CASSIRRTDTQYF
many	NA	TRBV29-1	TRBJ1-3	TGCAGCGTTGAGTCTGGAAACACCATATATTTT	CSVESGNTIYF
NA	NA	TRBV6-6	TRBJ1-5	TGTGCCAGCAGAAAACAAGTTGATCAGCAGCCCCAGCATTTT	CASRKQVDQQPQHF
NA	TRBD2	TRBV7-2	TRBJ2-3	TGTGCCAGCAGTCGTTTTCTAGCGGCAGATACGCAGTATTTT	CASSRFLAADTQYF
NA	TRBD1	TRBV7-9	TRBJ2-7	TGTGCCAGCAGCTCGGGACAGGGCTCTAGTGAGCAGTACTTC	CASSSGQGSSEQYF
many	NA	TRBV27	TRBJ1-5	TGTGCCAGCAGTAAACAGGGTTTGGGCAATCAGCCCCAGCATTTT	CASSKQGLGNQPQHF
NA	NA	TRBV20-1	TRBJ1-2	TGCAGTGCTCAGGAAGGGTCACATGGCTACACCTTC	CSAQEGSHGYTF
NA	NA	TRBV15	TRBJ2-3	TGTGCCACCAGCGCACGTGGGGGCTATGATACGCAGTATTTT	CATSARGGYDTQYF
NA	NA	TRBV7-9	TRBJ1-1	TGTGCCAGCAGCTTAGCGGACCCTAAGAACACTGAAGCTTTCTTT	CASSLADPKNTEAFF
NA	TRBD1	TRBV10-3	TRBJ2-2	TGTGCCATCAGTGAGAGCCCGGGACAGGGCCTTGGGGAGCTGTTTTTT	CAISESPGQGLGELFF
few	NA	TRBV5-1	TRBJ2-1	TGCGCCAGCAGCTTGGTGGGCGAGCCTGACGATGAGCAGTTCTTC	CASSLVGEPDDEQFF
NA	NA	TRBV11-2	TRBJ2-5	TGTGCCAGCAGCTTAGTAGGTCAGGCTGGGGGAAGGACGGAGACCCAGTACTTC	CASSLVGQAGGRTETQYF
few	TRBD2	TRBV20-1	TRBJ2-5	TGCAGTGCTAGAGTGACGGGAGGGGAGACCCAGTACTTC	CSARVTGGETQYF
NA	NA	TRBV7-9	TRBJ2-7	TGTGCCAGCAGCTTAATCGTGGGAGCTGACGAGCAGTACTTC	CASSLIVGADEQYF
few	NA	TRBV29-1	TRBJ1-2	TGCAGCGTTGAGAGCAGGGACTTAGGTGGCTACACCTTC	CSVESRDLGGYTF
NA	NA	TRBV20-1	TRBJ2-7	TGCAGTGCTCCTATATTTGGGACAACCTACGAGCAGTACTTC	CSAPIFGTTYEQYF
few	NA	TRBV5-5	TRBJ2-3	TGTGCCAGCCATCGCTTGGTTAGCACAGATACGCAGTATTTT	CASHRLVSTDTQYF
NA	NA	TRBV2	TRBJ2-5	TGTGCCAGCAGTGGACTAGTAAGGGGAGAGACCCAGTACTTC	CASSGLVRGETQYF